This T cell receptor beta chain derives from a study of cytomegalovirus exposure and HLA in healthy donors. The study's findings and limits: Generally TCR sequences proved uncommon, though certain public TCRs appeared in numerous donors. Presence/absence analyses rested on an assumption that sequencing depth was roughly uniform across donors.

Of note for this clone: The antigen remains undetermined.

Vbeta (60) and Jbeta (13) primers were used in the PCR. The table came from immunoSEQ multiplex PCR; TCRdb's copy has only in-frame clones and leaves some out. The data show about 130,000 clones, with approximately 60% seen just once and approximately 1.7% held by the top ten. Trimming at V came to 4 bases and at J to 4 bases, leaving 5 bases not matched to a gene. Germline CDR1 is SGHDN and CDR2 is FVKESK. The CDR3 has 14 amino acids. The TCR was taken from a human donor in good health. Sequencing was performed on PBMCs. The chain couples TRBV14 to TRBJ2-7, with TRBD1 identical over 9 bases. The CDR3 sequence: CASSPGTGWYEQYF. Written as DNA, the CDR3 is TGTGCCAGCAGCCCCGGGACAGGGTGGTACGAGCAGTACTTC.